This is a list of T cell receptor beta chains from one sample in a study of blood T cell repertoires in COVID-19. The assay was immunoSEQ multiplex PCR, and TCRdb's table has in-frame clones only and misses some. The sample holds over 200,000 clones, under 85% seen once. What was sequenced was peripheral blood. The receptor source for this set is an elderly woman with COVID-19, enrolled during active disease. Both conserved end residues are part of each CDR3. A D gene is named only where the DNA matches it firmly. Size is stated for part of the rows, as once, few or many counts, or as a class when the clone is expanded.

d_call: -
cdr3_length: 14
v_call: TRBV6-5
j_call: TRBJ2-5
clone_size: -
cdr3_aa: CASSRRGAQETQYF
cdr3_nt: TGTGCCAGCAGCCGTCGGGGGGCACAAGAGACCCAGTACTTC

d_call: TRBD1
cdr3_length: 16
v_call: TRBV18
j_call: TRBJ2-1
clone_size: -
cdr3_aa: CASSPPRTGGPNEQFF
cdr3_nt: TGTGCCAGCTCACCACCCCGGACAGGGGGCCCGAATGAGCAGTTCTTC

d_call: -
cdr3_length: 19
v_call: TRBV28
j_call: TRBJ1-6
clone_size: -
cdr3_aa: CASSLGQRGPRILISPLHF
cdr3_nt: TGTGCCAGCAGTTTAGGTCAGCGGGGACCCCGGATCCTAATTTCACCCCTCCACTTT

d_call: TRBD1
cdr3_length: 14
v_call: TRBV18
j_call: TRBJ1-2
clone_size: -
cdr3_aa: CASSPIDRVVSYTF
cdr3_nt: TGTGCCAGCTCACCGATCGACAGGGTAGTTAGCTACACCTTC

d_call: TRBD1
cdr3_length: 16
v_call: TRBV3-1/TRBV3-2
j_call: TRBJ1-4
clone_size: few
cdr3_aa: CASSFGSGTVGEKLFF
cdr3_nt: TGTGCCAGCAGCTTTGGGTCCGGGACAGTTGGAGAAAAACTGTTTTTT

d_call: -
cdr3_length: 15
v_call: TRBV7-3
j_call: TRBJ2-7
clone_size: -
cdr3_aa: CASSLTGGLADEQYF
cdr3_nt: TGTGCCAGCAGCTTAACTGGGGGGTTAGCAGACGAGCAGTACTTC

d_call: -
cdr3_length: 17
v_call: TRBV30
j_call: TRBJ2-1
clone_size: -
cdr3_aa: CAWSVCFMSGVYNEQFF
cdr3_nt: TGTGCCTGGAGTGTATGTTTTATGAGCGGAGTCTACAATGAGCAGTTCTTC

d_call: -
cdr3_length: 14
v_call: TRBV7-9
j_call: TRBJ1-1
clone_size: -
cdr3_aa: CASSFAGLRTEAFF
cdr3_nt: TGTGCCAGCAGCTTCGCAGGTTTACGTACTGAAGCTTTCTTT

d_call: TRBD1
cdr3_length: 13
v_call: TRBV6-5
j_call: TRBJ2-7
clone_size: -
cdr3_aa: CASSFGQGLVQYF
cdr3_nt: TGTGCCAGCAGTTTCGGACAGGGACTGGTGCAGTACTTC

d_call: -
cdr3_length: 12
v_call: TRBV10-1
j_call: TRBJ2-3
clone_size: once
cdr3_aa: CASNPSADTQYF
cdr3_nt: TGCGCCAGCAACCCGAGTGCAGATACGCAGTATTTT

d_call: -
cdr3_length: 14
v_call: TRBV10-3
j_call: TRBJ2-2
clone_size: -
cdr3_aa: CAISVAPGAGELFF
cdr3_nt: TGTGCCATCAGTGTCGCTCCGGGGGCCGGGGAGCTGTTTTTT

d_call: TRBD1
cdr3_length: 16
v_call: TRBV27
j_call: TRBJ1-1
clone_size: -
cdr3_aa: CASRVGDRVGRTEAFF
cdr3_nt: TGTGCCAGCAGAGTGGGGGACAGGGTAGGAAGGACTGAAGCTTTCTTT

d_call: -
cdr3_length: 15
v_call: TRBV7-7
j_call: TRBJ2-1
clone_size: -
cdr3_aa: CASSLDISGYNEQFF
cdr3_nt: TGTGCTAGCAGTTTAGATATCTCGGGCTACAATGAGCAGTTCTTC

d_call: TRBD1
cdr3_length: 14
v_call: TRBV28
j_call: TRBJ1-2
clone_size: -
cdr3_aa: CASSLLGTDYGYTF
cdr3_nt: TGTGCCAGCAGTTTATTGGGGACAGATTATGGCTACACCTTC

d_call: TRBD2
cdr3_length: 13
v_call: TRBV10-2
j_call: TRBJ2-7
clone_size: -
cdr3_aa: CASTRGGSYEQYF
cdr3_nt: TGCGCCAGCACCCGCGGGGGTTCCTACGAGCAGTACTTC

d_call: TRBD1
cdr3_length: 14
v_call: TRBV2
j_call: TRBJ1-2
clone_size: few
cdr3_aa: CASSQDRAGGGYTF
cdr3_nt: TGTGCCAGCAGCCAAGACAGGGCGGGTGGTGGCTACACCTTC

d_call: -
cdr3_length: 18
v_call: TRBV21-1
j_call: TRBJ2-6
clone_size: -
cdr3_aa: CASMRPGTTYSGANVLTF
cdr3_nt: TGTGCCAGCATGAGACCAGGTACGACGTACTCTGGGGCCAACGTCCTGACTTTC

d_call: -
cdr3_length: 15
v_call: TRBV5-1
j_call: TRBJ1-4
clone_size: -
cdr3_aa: CASRRDGATNEKLFF
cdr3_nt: TGCGCCAGCAGGCGGGACGGGGCAACTAATGAAAAACTGTTTTTT

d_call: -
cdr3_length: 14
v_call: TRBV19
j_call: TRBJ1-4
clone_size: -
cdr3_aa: CASSQGHSGEKLFF
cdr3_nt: TGTGCCAGTAGCCAAGGGCACTCGGGAGAAAAACTGTTTTTT

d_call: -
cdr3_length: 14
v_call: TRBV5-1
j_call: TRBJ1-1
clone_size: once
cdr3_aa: CASLAGGLDTEAFF
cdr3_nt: TGCGCCAGCCTCGCGGGGGGGCTGGACACTGAAGCTTTCTTT

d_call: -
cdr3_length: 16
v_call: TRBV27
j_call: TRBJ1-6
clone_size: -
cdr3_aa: CASRGGTSSYNSPLHF
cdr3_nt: TGTGCCAGCAGGGGGGGGACGAGCTCCTATAATTCACCCCTCCACTTT

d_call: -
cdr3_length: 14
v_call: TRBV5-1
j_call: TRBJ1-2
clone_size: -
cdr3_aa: CASSGGGTHYGYTF
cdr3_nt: TGCGCCAGCAGCGGTGGAGGGACCCACTATGGCTACACCTTC

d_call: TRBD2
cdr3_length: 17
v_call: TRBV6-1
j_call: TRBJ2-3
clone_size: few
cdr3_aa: CASSEPGLAAKGDTQYF
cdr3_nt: TGTGCCAGCAGTGAACCGGGACTAGCGGCGAAGGGAGATACGCAGTATTTT

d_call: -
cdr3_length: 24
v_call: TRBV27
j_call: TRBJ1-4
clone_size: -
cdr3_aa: CASSLFSVSLSRDTDVATNEKLFF
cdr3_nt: TGTGCCAGCAGTTTATTCAGTGTGAGTCTAAGCCGAGACACCGACGTTGCAACTAATGAAAAACTGTTTTTT

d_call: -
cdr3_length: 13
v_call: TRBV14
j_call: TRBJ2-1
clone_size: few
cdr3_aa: CASSQGNLDEQFF
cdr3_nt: TGTGCCAGCAGCCAAGGAAACTTGGATGAGCAGTTCTTC

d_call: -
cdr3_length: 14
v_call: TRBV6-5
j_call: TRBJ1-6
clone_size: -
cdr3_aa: CASSYGGLGSPLHF
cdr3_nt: TGTGCCAGCAGTTACGGGGGACTGGGTTCACCCCTCCACTTT

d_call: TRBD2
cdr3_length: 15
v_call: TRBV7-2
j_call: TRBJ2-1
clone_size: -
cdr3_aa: CASSLTSGGYNEQFF
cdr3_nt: TGTGCCAGCAGCTTGACTAGCGGGGGTTACAATGAGCAGTTCTTC

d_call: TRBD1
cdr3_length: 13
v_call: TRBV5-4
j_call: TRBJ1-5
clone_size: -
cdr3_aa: CATAGGLNQPQHF
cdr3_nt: TGTGCCACCGCAGGGGGATTGAATCAGCCCCAGCATTTT